This entry concerns a single T cell receptor beta chain. Per the germline V gene, CDR1 is SGHKS and CDR2 is YYEKEE (reference sequence). The CDR3 covers 15 residues. The V gene end was trimmed by 2 bases and the J gene end by 3 bases; junction bases not matched to a gene: 3. This entry comes from a study of blood T cell repertoires in COVID-19. Study background: Donors in the United States, Italy and Spain gave samples during acute or convalescent COVID-19. T cells, B-cell-depleted T cells, or PBMCs provided the cDNA or gDNA that served as material.

Original processing methods: Using reference gene primer amplification, nucleated cell counts were estimated. Assay: immunoSEQ multiplex PCR; the TCRdb copy retains only in-frame clones and omits some. V, J and clone size derive from that table, while D and trimming were established from the DNA sequence. The table records 200,000 to 250,000 clones, about 83% of them present only once. The gene calls are TRBV5-5 and TRBJ2-3; 10 bases match TRBD2. The sequenced sample consisted of peripheral blood. The sequence was obtained from a man aged 25 to 40 who had recovered from COVID-19. CDR3 coding DNA: TGTGCCAGCAGCTTCACTAGCGGGACAACAGATACGCAGTATTTT. Residues: CASSFTSGTTDTQYF.